The 20 T cell receptor beta chains presented below share a single source sample, sequenced in a study of Graves' ophthalmopathy and Graves' hyperthyroidism (dated by TCRdb to the late 2010s). Reads for this sample came from an Illumina HiSeq 2000. For repertoire sequencing, the TCR beta CDR3 regions were amplified from RNA transcripts. HTBI primers and the Qiagen OneStep RT-PCR kit were used in a first-round RT-PCR, which was followed by a second-round multiplex PCR, size selection and purification. The public reads were run again by TCRdb, first through fastp at Q25 and then through MiXCR, and only productive beta chains were kept. Rows with a matching CDR3 protein are joined into one entry that keeps the most common DNA and genes. A total of 170,000 or so distinct CDR3 sequences appear in this sample, about 40% of them only once. The ten largest clones capture around 5.8% of the sample. The sequenced sample consisted of peripheral blood. These receptors were obtained from a woman aged 40 to 50 with Graves' ophthalmopathy. Donor details come from another sample of the same person, matched by shared clones.

Ten or more counts support this clonotype. The rearrangement joins TRBV6-2 or TRBV6-3 to TRBJ2-5; 15 nucleotides align to TRBD2. The CDR3 sequence is 16 residues long. V shed 6 bases, J shed 5 bases, and the junction held 7 bases outside the gene matches. Germline loops: CDR1 MNHEY, CDR2 SVGEGT. The CDR3 here is CASSTGTSGGWETQYF. For the CDR3, the DNA is TGTGCCAGCAGCACCGGGACTAGCGGGGGGTGGGAGACCCAGTACTTC.

This clonotype was counted ten times or more. This rearrangement joins TRBV19 to TRBJ1-6; 10 nucleotides agree with TRBD1. J gave up 8 bases and V 2 bases, and 3 bases lay outside the gene matches. Per the germline V gene, CDR1 is LNHDA and CDR2 is SQIVND (reference sequence). CDR3 size: 15 residues. The CDR3 region is CASSILGTGDSPLHF. The DNA for the CDR3 is TGTGCCAGTAGTATACTCGGGACAGGGGATTCACCCCTCCACTTT.

This clonotype was seen ten or more times. V is TRBV4-2 and J is TRBJ1-2; unclear D gene. V lost 1 base and J lost 2, with 8 bases in between. Germline values: CDR1 LGHNA, CDR2 YNFKEQ. The length of the CDR3 is 14 residues. The CDR3 DNA reads as TGTGCCAGCAGCCAAGCTCTGTCAAACTATGGCTACACCTTC. This sequence encodes CASSQALSNYGYTF.

This clonotype was counted many times. The V call is TRBV27, the J call TRBJ2-3; TRBD2 matches at 7 bases. The CDR3 is made up of 15 amino acids. Germline V gene sequence: CDR1 MNHEY, CDR2 SMNVEV (reference sequence). With V trimmed by 5 bases and J by 0 bases, 5 bases remained unmatched. As DNA, the CDR3 is TGTGCCAGCAGTGGTCCGGGACTAAGCACAGATACGCAGTATTTT. Translation: CASSGPGLSTDTQYF.

The chain's CDR3 is CASIGGPRNTEAFF. The CDR3 coding sequence is TGTGCCAGCATAGGGGGGCCTAGGAACACTGAAGCTTTCTTT. The chain carries TRBV28 and TRBJ1-1, with D possibly matching TRBD1 (6 bases). This CDR3 has 14 residues. V dropped 7 bases and J dropped 1 base, with 13 bases sitting between them. Germline lookup yields CDR1 MDHEN and CDR2 SYDVKM.

In its sample, this clonotype was seen many times. This CDR3 is CAWSRVGYGYTF. Here the CDR3 DNA reads TGTGCCTGGAGCAGGGTCGGCTATGGCTACACCTTC. The V and J genes are TRBV30 and TRBJ1-2, with D possibly being TRBD1 (5 bases). Germline lookup yields CDR1 GTSNPN and CDR2 SVGIG (reference sequence). Deletions cut 3 bases from V and 4 bases from J, with 9 bases between. CDR3 length equals 12 residues. Full variable domain (remainder filled in from reference TRBV30 and TRBJ1-2): SQTIHQWPATLVQPVGSPLSLECTVEGTSNPNLYWYRQAAGRGLQLLFYSVGIGQISSEVPQNLSASRPQDRQFILSSKKLLLSDSGFYLCAWSRVGYGYTFGSGTRLTVV.

The sample holds many counts of this clonotype. The chain carries TRBV12-3 or TRBV12-4 and TRBJ1-5; 8 bases fit TRBD1. The V and J ends lost 3 bases and 5 bases, in that order; junction bases with no gene match: 6. This CDR3 is 15 amino acids long. This CDR3 is CASSFGQGADQPQHF. The CDR3 nucleotides read TGTGCCAGCAGTTTCGGTCAGGGGGCCGATCAGCCCCAGCATTTT.

This clonotype was seen many times. The chain is built from TRBV11-1 and TRBJ2-7; no definite D call. The CDR3 is 12 residues long. Germline lookup yields CDR1 SGHAT and CDR2 FQDESV (reference sequence). V gave up 5 bases and J gave up 0 bases, with 5 bases separating them. The CDR3 here is CASSKSSYEQYF. DNA for the CDR3: TGTGCCAGCAGCAAGAGCTCCTACGAGCAGTACTTC.

This clonotype was seen many times. The genes are TRBV19 and TRBJ1-1; TRBD1 aligns across 10 bases. The V and J ends lost 7 bases and 0 bases, in that order; junction bases with no gene match: 2. CDR1 and CDR2 from the germline V gene are LNHDA and SQIVND (reference sequence). The CDR3 contains 14 residues. DNA of the CDR3: TGTGCCAGTATGACAGGGGGCCTGAACACTGAAGCTTTCTTT. This codes for CASMTGGLNTEAFF.

This clonotype was found many times. The rearrangement uses TRBV2 and TRBJ1-1; D call uncertain. V was pared by 0 bases and J by 0 bases, with 11 bases between. This CDR3 comprises 16 residues. Germline V gives CDR1 SNHLY, CDR2 FYNNEI. The CDR3 DNA is TGTGCCAGCAGTGAAGCGCCGTATCTCATGAACACTGAAGCTTTCTTT. Amino acid sequence: CASSEAPYLMNTEAFF.

This chain links TRBV11-2 with TRBJ2-7; the match to TRBD2 covers 12 bases. J was trimmed by 4 bases and V by 1 base; bases with no gene match: 5. Germline CDR1 SGHAT, CDR2 FQNNGV. The length of the CDR3 is 16 residues. The CDR3 coding sequence is TGTGCCAGCAGCTTAGGCCGGACTAGCGGGAAGTACGAGCAGTACTTC. This encodes CASSLGRTSGKYEQYF. Full variable domain (missing parts from reference TRBV11-2 and TRBJ2-7): EAGVAQSPRYKIIEKRQSVAFWCNPISGHATLYWYQQILGQGPKLLIQFQNNGVVDDSQLPKDRFSAERLKGVDSTLKIQPAKLEDSAVYLCASSLGRTSGKYEQYFGPGTRLTVT.

V usage is TRBV27 and J usage is TRBJ2-6; D gene uncertain. The CDR3 sequence is 17 residues long. In germline, CDR1 is MNHEY, CDR2 SMNVEV (reference sequence). V dropped 3 bases and J dropped 0 bases, with 12 bases sitting between them. For the CDR3, the DNA is TGTGCCAGCAGTTTGTCTATTCCCTACTCTGGGGCCAACGTCCTGACTTTC. Protein: CASSLSIPYSGANVLTF.

This clonotype was found many times. This rearrangement joins TRBV6-5 to TRBJ2-2; D may be TRBD2 (6 bases). The CDR3 spans 13 residues. V lost 7 bases, J lost 5 bases, and 11 bases lay in between. Germline V gene sequence: CDR1 MNHEY, CDR2 SVGAGI. The CDR3 DNA follows: TGTGCCAGCACCTCACGGGGGACCGGGGAGCTGTTTTTT. This encodes CASTSRGTGELFF.

This clonotype was seen many times. Written as DNA, the CDR3 is TGTGCCAGCAGTCCCACAGGGGTCTACGAGCAGTACTTC. As protein: CASSPTGVYEQYF. The rearrangement joins TRBV12-3 or TRBV12-4 to TRBJ2-7; 7 bases agree with TRBD1. The CDR3 covers 13 residues. V shed 5 bases and J 3 bases; nucleotides not matched to a gene: 4.

The V call is TRBV30, the J call TRBJ2-7, with a weak D call TRBD2 (7 bases). The CDR3 is 15 residues long. The germline gives CDR1 GTSNPN, CDR2 SVGIG (reference sequence). The ends were cut back, 3 bases at V and 7 bases at J, with 22 bases in the middle. CDR3 residues: CAWSGGGGSDYEQYF. Here the CDR3 DNA reads TGTGCCTGGAGCGGGGGAGGGGGATCAGACTATGAGCAGTACTTC.

This clonotype has at least ten counts. The chain employs TRBV5-1 and TRBJ2-7; D remains ambiguous. The CDR3 is 14 amino acids. Germline V lookup: CDR1 SGHRS, CDR2 YFSETQ. Deletions cut 1 base from V and 0 bases from J, with 8 bases between. The CDR3 is CASSLTPSSYEQYF. In DNA, the CDR3 is TGCGCCAGCAGCTTGACTCCCAGCTCCTACGAGCAGTACTTC.

This clonotype was counted between two and nine times. V usage is TRBV6-5 and J usage is TRBJ2-5; D may be TRBD1 or TRBD2 (5 bases each). The V end lost 0 bases, the J end lost 5 bases, and 13 bases lay between the germline ends. The CDR3 runs 15 residues. Looked up from germline, CDR1 is MNHEY and CDR2 is SVGAGI. CDR3: CASSYSTRGSETQYF. The CDR3 region has the DNA TGTGCCAGCAGTTACTCGACCCGGGGCAGCGAGACCCAGTACTTC.

This clonotype has a count of ten or more. This chain joins TRBV2 and TRBJ2-5; no clear D. Trimming took 3 bases from V and 5 from J, leaving 22 bases between them. CDR3 size: 17 residues. Per germline, CDR1 SNHLY and CDR2 FYNNEI. CDR3 region: CASSDYQSAGYGETQYF. CDR3 bases: TGTGCCAGCAGTGATTATCAAAGTGCTGGGTATGGTGAGACCCAGTACTTC.

This chain links TRBV12-3 or TRBV12-4 with TRBJ2-7; D is unclear. Trimming pared 6 bases from V and 6 bases from J, leaving 12 bases between. The CDR3 loop spans 12 amino acids. CDR3 sequence: CASSSDLREQYF. Here the CDR3 DNA reads TGTGCCAGCAGCTCCGACCTCCGCGAGCAGTACTTC.

This clonotype was seen just once. The rearrangement joins TRBV6-1 to TRBJ2-5, with D possibly called TRBD1 or TRBD2 (5 bases each). Germline loops: CDR1 MNHNS, CDR2 SASEGT. The CDR3 length is 15 residues. Trimming cost V 2 bases and J 2 bases, with 12 bases left between them. DNA for the CDR3: TGTGCCAGCAGTGAAATCGGTGGGGGTCAAGAGACCCAGTACTTC. Its protein product is CASSEIGGGQETQYF.